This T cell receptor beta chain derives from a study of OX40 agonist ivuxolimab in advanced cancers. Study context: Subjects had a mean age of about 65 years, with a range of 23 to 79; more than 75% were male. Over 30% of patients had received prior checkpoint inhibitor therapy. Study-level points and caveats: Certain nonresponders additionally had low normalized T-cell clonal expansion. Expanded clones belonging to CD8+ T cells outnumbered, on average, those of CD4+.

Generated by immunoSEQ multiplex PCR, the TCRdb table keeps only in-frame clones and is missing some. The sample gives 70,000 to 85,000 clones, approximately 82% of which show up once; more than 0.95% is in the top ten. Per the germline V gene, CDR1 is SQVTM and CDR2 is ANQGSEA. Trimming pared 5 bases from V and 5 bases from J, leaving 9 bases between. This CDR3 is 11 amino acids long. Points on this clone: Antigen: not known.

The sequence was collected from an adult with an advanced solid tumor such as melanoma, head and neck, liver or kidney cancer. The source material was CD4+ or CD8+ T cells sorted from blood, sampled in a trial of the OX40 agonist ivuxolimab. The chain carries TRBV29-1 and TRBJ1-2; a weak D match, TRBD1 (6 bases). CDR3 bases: TGCAGCGTTTCGGGGGCTTATGGCTACACCTTC. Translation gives CSVSGAYGYTF.